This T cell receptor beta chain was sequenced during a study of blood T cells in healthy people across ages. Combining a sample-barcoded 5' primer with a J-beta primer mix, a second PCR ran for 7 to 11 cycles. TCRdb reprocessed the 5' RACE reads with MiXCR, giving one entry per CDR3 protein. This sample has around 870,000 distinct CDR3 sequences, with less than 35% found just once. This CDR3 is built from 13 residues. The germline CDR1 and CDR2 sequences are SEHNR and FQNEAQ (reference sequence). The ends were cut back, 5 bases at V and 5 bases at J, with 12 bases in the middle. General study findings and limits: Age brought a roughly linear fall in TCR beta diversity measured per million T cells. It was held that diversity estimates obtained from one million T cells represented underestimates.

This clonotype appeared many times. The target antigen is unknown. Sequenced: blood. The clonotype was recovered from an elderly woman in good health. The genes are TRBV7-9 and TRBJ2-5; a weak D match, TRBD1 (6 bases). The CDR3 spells CASSRGQLETQYF. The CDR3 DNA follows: TGTGCCAGCAGCCGAGGACAGTTGGAGACCCAGTACTTC.